Shown below are 23 T cell receptor beta chains from a single sample sequenced in a study of T cell changes during pregnancy in multiple sclerosis. The protocol was immunoSEQ multiplex PCR, while the TCRdb copy is restricted to in-frame clones and leaves out a portion. Of 29,000 or so clones in the sample, roughly 87% were seen once. The specimen was CD8+ T cells from peripheral blood mononuclear cells, collected in the second trimester of pregnancy. The receptor source for this set is a female donor with multiple sclerosis, enrolled in a pregnancy study.

This chain links TRBV18 with TRBJ2-5; the D gene is possibly TRBD1 (5 bases). V gave up 3 bases and J gave up 7 bases, with 21 bases separating them. CDR3 length: 16 amino acids. Germline CDR1 and CDR2: KGHSH and LQKENI. The CDR3 DNA reads as TGTGCCAGCTCACCTGCGGACCGGGTATCTCAGGGGACCCAGTACTTC. It codes for CASSPADRVSQGTQYF.

CDR3 coding DNA: TGCGCCAGCAGCTTGGGGGGCGGGGGGCTCAACGAGCAGTACTTC. The encoded protein is CASSLGGGGLNEQYF. V usage is TRBV5-1 and J usage is TRBJ2-7; 8 nucleotides agree with TRBD2. V lost 0 bases, J lost 5 bases, and 7 bases stayed unmatched. Germline CDR1 is SGHRS and CDR2 is YFSETQ. The CDR3 runs to 15 residues.

The rearrangement joins TRBV21-1 to TRBJ2-7; the DNA was not used to check the table's D call, TRBD1. TRBV21-1 is marked as a pseudogene. This CDR3 has 14 amino acids. CDR3 DNA: TGTGCCAGCAGCAAAGGGCCCAGGCGCTACGAGCAGTACTTC. Its translation: CASSKGPRRYEQYF.

The chain is built from TRBV7-9 and TRBJ2-7, with 8 bases matching TRBD2. The junction had 8 bases not matched to a gene; V was cut back by 5 bases and J by 5 bases. The CDR3 sequence is 14 residues long. The germline V gene has CDR1 SEHNR and CDR2 FQNEAQ (reference sequence). CDR3 in amino acids: CASSTTGTSHEQYF. CDR3 in DNA: TGTGCCAGCAGCACCACCGGGACTAGTCACGAGCAGTACTTC. Together with reference TRBV7-9 and TRBJ2-7, the CDR3 gives the full variable domain: DTGVSQNPRHKITKRGQNVTFRCDPISEHNRLYWYRQTLGQGPEFLTYFQNEAQLEKSRLLSDRFSAERPKGSFSTLEIQRTEQGDSAMYLCASSTTGTSHEQYFGPGTRLTVT.

The J gene is TRBJ2-6, the V gene TRBV6-4, with unresolved D. CDR1 MRHNA and CDR2 SNTAGT come from the germline V gene. This CDR3 is built from 18 residues. The ends were cut back, 4 bases at V and 5 bases at J, with 21 bases in the middle. CDR3 in DNA: TGTGCCAGCAGTGGGTTAGGCTCACGACAAAGTCGGGCCAACGTCCTGACTTTC. As protein: CASSGLGSRQSRANVLTF.

V gene TRBV6-1 combines with J gene TRBJ2-7; D call uncertain. The V and J ends lost 4 bases and 0 bases respectively, with 10 bases between them. Germline V gene lookup returns CDR1 MNHNS and CDR2 SASEGT. This CDR3 region has 14 residues. Written as DNA, the CDR3 is TGTGCCAGCAGTGGGCTAGGTGTCTCCTACGAGCAGTACTTC. Protein sequence: CASSGLGVSYEQYF.

The chain links TRBV28 to TRBJ1-1; 7 nucleotides agree with TRBD1. Per the germline V gene, CDR1 is MDHEN and CDR2 is SYDVKM. The trim removed 10 bases at V and 4 bases at J, leaving 18 bases unmatched. The CDR3 length is 16 residues. CDR3 DNA: TGTGCCACCGCACAAGGGACAGCGGAATTGTTCACTGAAGCTTTCTTT. It specifies CATAQGTAELFTEAFF.

This chain uses TRBV27 with TRBJ2-7; no definite D call. Germline CDR1 reads MNHEY; CDR2 reads SMNVEV (reference sequence). CDR3 length: 13 residues. V dropped 1 base and J dropped 4 bases, with 8 bases sitting between them. In DNA, the CDR3 is TGTGCCAGCAGTTTATTGGGCACTTACGAGCAGTACTTC. As protein: CASSLLGTYEQYF.

The chain combines TRBV2 with TRBJ1-4, with TRBD1 matching 7 bases. The CDR3 length is 15 residues. Germline CDR1 SNHLY, CDR2 FYNNEI. V lost 5 bases, J lost 4 bases, and 7 bases stayed unmatched. CDR3 region: CASSFLGQINEKLFF. The DNA of the CDR3 is TGTGCCAGCAGTTTCCTGGGACAGATTAATGAAAAACTGTTTTTT.

The CDR3 protein is CASSLHGQTYEQYF. As DNA, the CDR3 is TGTGCCAGCAGCTTACACGGACAGACTTACGAGCAGTACTTC. This chain links TRBV7-6 with TRBJ2-7, with D possibly TRBD1 on 6 matching bases. The CDR3 covers 14 residues. Germline V lookup: CDR1 SGHVS, CDR2 FNYEAQ. V lost 2 bases and J 4 bases, leaving 12 bases between the germline ends.

This chain connects TRBV5-4 to TRBJ2-2; D gene ambiguous. Germline CDR1 is SGHNT and CDR2 is YYREEE (reference sequence). Trimming pared 4 bases from V and 3 bases from J, leaving 10 bases between. CDR3 size: 14 residues. CDR3 DNA sequence: TGTGCCAGCAGCAACAAATCCTACACCGGGGAGCTGTTTTTT. Translating gives CASSNKSYTGELFF.

V and J are TRBV5-8 and TRBJ2-5; 12 positions agree with TRBD1. The DNA end lines up better with TRBJ2-7; the J call may be wrong. The CDR3 has 17 residues. Germline CDR1 and CDR2: SGHTS and YDEGEE. Here the CDR3 DNA reads TGTGCCAGCAGCCCCGGGACAGGGGGCTCCACAGCCTACGAGCAGTACTTC. Protein sequence: CASSPGTGGSTAYEQYF.

V gene TRBV28 combines with J gene TRBJ1-6; D possibly corresponds to TRBD1 (5 bases). The CDR3 has 13 amino acids. Germline V gene sequence: CDR1 MDHEN, CDR2 SYDVKM. Trimming stripped 8 bases from V and 10 bases from J, with 15 bases between. The CDR3 DNA sequence: TGTGCCAGCGTCCAGGGATCTGGGTCACCCCTCCACTTT. Residues: CASVQGSGSPLHF.

This chain joins TRBV15 and TRBJ1-1; possible D gene TRBD1, 5 bases. V lost 0 bases to trimming and J lost 6 bases, with 17 bases between them. The CDR3 has 16 residues. Germline CDR1 reads LNHNV; CDR2 reads YYDKDF (reference sequence). The CDR3 protein is CATSRDLTGTTAEAFF. CDR3 sequence (DNA): TGTGCCACCAGCAGAGATCTAACGGGGACTACCGCTGAAGCTTTCTTT. Full variable domain (missing parts from reference TRBV15 and TRBJ1-1): DAMVIQNPRYQVTQFGKPVTLSCSQTLNHNVMYWYQQKSSQAPKLLFHYYDKDFNNEADTPDNFQSRRPNTSFCFLDIRSPGLGDTAMYLCATSRDLTGTTAEAFFGQGTRLTVV.

The CDR3 DNA is TGTGCCAGCAGTGCGATTGGACTAGCGGGTGTCCATGAGCAGTTCTTC. Amino acids: CASSAIGLAGVHEQFF. The gene calls are TRBV27 and TRBJ2-1; 11 bases map to TRBD2. Losses at the gene ends were 5 bases for V and 8 bases for J; bases not matched to a gene: 11. The CDR3 sequence is 16 residues long. The V gene's germline CDR1 is MNHEY and CDR2 SMNVEV (reference sequence).

In its sample, this clone was seen a few times. The gene calls are TRBV2 and TRBJ1-5; TRBD1 aligns across 9 bases. The length of the CDR3 is 15 residues. Per germline, CDR1 SNHLY and CDR2 FYNNEI. The trim removed 8 bases at V and 6 bases at J, leaving 11 bases unmatched. CDR3 amino acids: CASGTGDRVIQPQHF. CDR3 DNA: TGTGCCAGCGGTACGGGGGACAGGGTAATTCAGCCCCAGCATTTT. Using reference TRBV2 and TRBJ1-5 for the parts outside the CDR3, the full variable domain is EPEVTQTPSHQVTQMGQEVILRCVPISNHLYFYWYRQILGQKVEFLVSFYNNEISEKSEIFDDQFSVERPDGSNFTLKIRSTKLEDSAMYFCASGTGDRVIQPQHFGDGTRLSIL.

The chain links TRBV6-1 to TRBJ2-3, with TRBD1 matching 7 bases. The germline V gene has CDR1 MNHNS and CDR2 SASEGT. The length of the CDR3 is 15 residues. With V trimmed by 1 base and J by 4 bases, 5 bases remained unmatched. For the CDR3, the DNA is TGTGCCAGCAGTGAAGAGACAGGGAAAGCAGATACGCAGTATTTT. This gives the protein CASSEETGKADTQYF.

J is TRBJ1-1 and V is TRBV9; 8 bases line up with TRBD1. Germline V gene data show CDR1 as SGDLS and CDR2 as YYNGEE. This CDR3 has 14 residues. With 3 bases clipped from V and 4 bases from J, the junction kept 5 bases outside the gene matches. This CDR3 is CASSATGGITEAFF. In nucleotides, the CDR3 is TGTGCCAGCAGCGCTACAGGGGGTATCACTGAAGCTTTCTTT.

The J gene is TRBJ2-5, the V gene TRBV6-5, with 7 bases identical to TRBD1. Trimming removed 4 bases from V and 0 bases from J; junction bases left unmatched: 2. Germline values: CDR1 MNHEY, CDR2 SVGAGI. The CDR3 has 14 amino acids. CDR3 protein: CASSWDSYQETQYF. The CDR3, as DNA: TGTGCCAGCAGTTGGGACAGCTACCAAGAGACCCAGTACTTC.

This clone was picked up one time. The chain joins TRBV5-1 to TRBJ2-3; D not resolved. Germline values: CDR1 SGHRS, CDR2 YFSETQ. The CDR3 is 15 amino acids. Trimming cost V 1 base and J 4 bases, with 13 bases left between them. CDR3 sequence (DNA): TGCGCCAGCAGCTTGACAGCTCCAGGTCCAGATACGCAGTATTTT. This codes for CASSLTAPGPDTQYF.

The chain is built from TRBV4-3 and TRBJ1-3; 12 bases align to TRBD1. The V and J ends lost 4 bases and 6 bases, in that order; junction bases with no gene match: 4. Germline-derived CDR1 and CDR2 are LGHNA and YSLEER. The CDR3 runs 15 residues. The CDR3 here is CASSPPGQGANTIYF. Here the CDR3 DNA reads TGCGCCAGCAGCCCCCCGGGACAGGGGGCAAACACCATATATTTT.

This chain joins TRBV7-8 and TRBJ2-7, with D tentatively TRBD2 (6 bases). The V gene's germline CDR1 is SGHVS and CDR2 FQNEAQ. The CDR3 loop spans 16 amino acids. Deletions cut 1 base from V and 4 bases from J, with 17 bases between. CDR3 loop: CASSLDSGTEEYEQYF. The CDR3 DNA reads TGTGCCAGCAGCTTAGACTCCGGGACTGAGGAATACGAGCAGTACTTC.

V is TRBV4-3 and J is TRBJ1-1; TRBD1 agrees at 7 bases. CDR1 is LGHNA, CDR2 YSLEER, per germline. The CDR3 loop spans 16 amino acids. V dropped 1 base and J dropped 2; count of bases not matched to a gene: 7. The CDR3: CASSQGIRDSNTEAFF. The DNA for the CDR3 is TGCGCCAGCAGCCAAGGGATCCGGGACAGTAACACTGAAGCTTTCTTT.